These 23 T cell receptor beta chains were all obtained from the same sample, sequenced in a study of blood T cell repertoires in COVID-19. The assay was immunoSEQ multiplex PCR, and TCRdb's table has in-frame clones only and misses some. This sample carries about 37,000 clones, 80% to 90% of them seen once, and the ten largest clones take 35% to 55%. Sequencing was done on a sample of peripheral blood. These receptors originate from a human donor in a cohort sampled during active COVID-19.

The V call is TRBV7-9, the J call TRBJ1-4; 10 bases match TRBD1. V lost 0 bases to trimming and J lost 7 bases; unmatched junction nucleotides: 2. Germline loops: CDR1 SEHNR, CDR2 FQNEAQ (reference sequence). CDR3 length: 15 residues. DNA of the CDR3: TGTGCCAGCAGCTTAGCCGGGACAGGGGTTGAAAAACTGTTTTTT. It specifies CASSLAGTGVEKLFF. Full variable domain (outside the CDR3, taken from reference TRBV7-9 and TRBJ1-4): DTGVSQNPRHKITKRGQNVTFRCDPISEHNRLYWYRQTLGQGPEFLTYFQNEAQLEKSRLLSDRFSAERPKGSFSTLEIQRTEQGDSAMYLCASSLAGTGVEKLFFGSGTQLSVL.

This clone was detected only a few times. The chain is built from TRBV2 and TRBJ1-2; 7 bases are a match to TRBD1. CDR1 and CDR2 from the germline V gene are SNHLY and FYNNEI. With V trimmed by 8 bases and J by 8 bases, 8 bases remained unmatched. The CDR3 spans 12 residues. Here the CDR3 reads CASQYTGEGYTF. CDR3 sequence (DNA): TGTGCCAGCCAATATACAGGGGAAGGCTACACCTTC. The complete variable domain, with remaining parts taken from reference TRBV2 and TRBJ1-2, reads EPEVTQTPSHQVTQMGQEVILRCVPISNHLYFYWYRQILGQKVEFLVSFYNNEISEKSEIFDDQFSVERPDGSNFTLKIRSTKLEDSAMYFCASQYTGEGYTFGSGTRLTVV.

J is TRBJ1-3 and V is TRBV6-1, with D possibly TRBD1 on 6 matching bases. V was pared by 1 base and J by 4 bases, with 20 bases between. Germline values: CDR1 MNHNS, CDR2 SASEGT. The CDR3 is 18 amino acids. DNA of the CDR3: TGTGCCAGCAGTGAAGAAGCCTGGGGGACAATGTGGGGAAACACCATATATTTT. Protein sequence: CASSEEAWGTMWGNTIYF.

This clone was counted between two and nine times. The V gene is TRBV4-1, the J gene TRBJ2-7; D is possibly TRBD1 (6 bases). Per germline, CDR1 MGHRA and CDR2 YSYEKL. CDR3 length equals 14 residues. V dropped 4 bases and J dropped 2 bases, with 12 bases sitting between them. The CDR3 bases are TGCGCCAGCAGCCCTACAGGGATGGCCTACGAGCAGTACTTC. This translates into CASSPTGMAYEQYF.

V and J are TRBV5-4 and TRBJ2-5, with 7 positions matching TRBD2. Germline CDR1 and CDR2: SGHNT and YYREEE (reference sequence). This CDR3 is built from 14 residues. V dropped 4 bases and J dropped 5; count of bases not matched to a gene: 8. The CDR3 nucleotides read TGTGCCAGCAGCCCGGGAGGAGGGTTGGAGACCCAGTACTTC. Translating gives CASSPGGGLETQYF.

J is TRBJ2-7 and V is TRBV5-6; TRBD1 matches at 7 bases. The CDR3 extends over 14 amino acids. With 5 bases clipped from V and 0 bases from J, the junction kept 5 bases outside the gene matches. CDR1 SGHDT and CDR2 YYEEEE come from the germline V gene. The CDR3 sequence: CASRPGQRSYEQYF. The DNA of the CDR3 is TGTGCCAGCAGACCGGGACAGCGCTCCTACGAGCAGTACTTC.

The J gene is TRBJ2-7, the V gene TRBV20-1; D may be TRBD1 (6 bases). The V and J ends lost 3 bases and 0 bases respectively, with 15 bases between them. CDR1 is DFQATT, CDR2 SNEGSKA, per germline (reference sequence). The CDR3 covers 15 residues. The CDR3 region is CSASITRGSSYEQYF. CDR3 nucleotides: TGCAGTGCTAGTATTACCAGGGGAAGCTCCTACGAGCAGTACTTC.

The chain has TRBV2 and TRBJ1-4; perhaps TRBD1 as D (5 bases). V shed 2 bases and J shed 4 bases, with 11 bases lying between them. The CDR3 is 15 residues long. The germline V gene has CDR1 SNHLY and CDR2 FYNNEI. DNA of the CDR3: TGTGCCAGCAGTGAAAATGGTCAGGGTAATGAAAAACTGTTTTTT. Its translation: CASSENGQGNEKLFF. Combining the CDR3 with reference TRBV2 and TRBJ1-4 gives the whole variable domain EPEVTQTPSHQVTQMGQEVILRCVPISNHLYFYWYRQILGQKVEFLVSFYNNEISEKSEIFDDQFSVERPDGSNFTLKIRSTKLEDSAMYFCASSENGQGNEKLFFGSGTQLSVL.

The chain recombines TRBV18 with TRBJ1-6; TRBD1 matches at 9 bases. Germline CDR1 and CDR2: KGHSH and LQKENI. The V gene end was trimmed by 4 bases and the J gene end by 7 bases; junction bases not matched to a gene: 5. This CDR3 is built from 15 residues. CDR3 bases: TGTGCCAGCTCACTCCAGGACAGGGGAAATTCACCCCTCCACTTT. It specifies CASSLQDRGNSPLHF.

The rearrangement joins TRBV12-3 or TRBV12-4 to TRBJ2-3; D is perhaps TRBD2 (5 bases). The CDR3 runs 13 residues. Trimming removed 7 bases from V and 4 bases from J, with 12 bases in between. In DNA form, the CDR3 reads TGTGCCAGCACCGTGGACTCTTCAGATACGCAGTATTTT. Protein product: CASTVDSSDTQYF.

The V and J genes are TRBV6-5 and TRBJ1-4; D perhaps matches TRBD1 (6 bases). Germline assignment: CDR1 MNHEY and CDR2 SVGAGI. The ends were cut back, 6 bases at V and 3 bases at J, with 11 bases in the middle. The CDR3 is 14 residues long. CDR3 protein: CASREGVANEKLFF. CDR3 sequence (DNA): TGTGCCAGCAGAGAGGGGGTTGCTAATGAAAAACTGTTTTTT.

This clone was detected a few times. J is TRBJ2-1 and V is TRBV28, with 12 bases identical to TRBD2. The CDR3 is 17 amino acids. Germline V CDR1 and CDR2: MDHEN, SYDVKM. The ends lost 6 bases at V and 5 bases at J; junction bases unmatched: 11. For the CDR3, the DNA is TGTGCCAGCAGGATCCCTCCTAGCGGGGGGGAAAACAATGAGCAGTTCTTC. Translating it yields CASRIPPSGGENNEQFF.

V gene TRBV10-3 combines with J gene TRBJ2-7; 9 bases line up with TRBD2. CDR3 size: 15 residues. After removal of 4 bases from V and 4 bases from J, the junction contained 8 bases not matched to a gene. CDR1 ENHRY and CDR2 SYGVKD come from the germline V gene. CDR3 coding DNA: TGTGCCATCAGTGCAGAGACTAGCGGACTGTACGAGCAGTACTTC. Its protein is CAISAETSGLYEQYF.

This clone was picked up one time. The rearrangement joins TRBV4-3 to TRBJ1-6; 7 positions agree with TRBD1. The V gene end was trimmed by 0 bases and the J gene end by 5 bases; junction bases not matched to a gene: 7. CDR1 LGHNA and CDR2 YSLEER come from the germline V gene. The CDR3 extends over 17 amino acids. The CDR3 DNA reads as TGCGCCAGCAGCCAAGAAGGAGGGGGCCAGCATAATTCACCCCTCCACTTT. Its protein is CASSQEGGGQHNSPLHF.

This clone was detected only once. The genes are TRBV5-1 and TRBJ2-2, with D possibly matching TRBD1 (6 bases). The V end lost 4 bases, the J end lost 1 base, and 8 bases lay between the germline ends. The CDR3 sequence is 14 residues long. Germline CDR1 reads SGHRS; CDR2 reads YFSETQ. The chain's CDR3 is CASSQTGNTGELFF. CDR3 coding DNA: TGCGCCAGCAGCCAGACAGGGAACACCGGGGAGCTGTTTTTT.

The chain couples TRBV27 to TRBJ1-2; D unclear. Per the germline V gene, CDR1 is MNHEY and CDR2 is SMNVEV (reference sequence). Trimming shortened V by 3 bases and J by 7 bases, and 21 bases separated the two germline ends. This CDR3 has 16 residues. This chain's CDR3 is CASSFRGSARVRGYTF. In DNA form, the CDR3 reads TGTGCCAGCAGTTTTCGGGGATCAGCAAGGGTTCGTGGCTACACCTTC.

The gene calls are TRBV19 and TRBJ2-7, with 7 bases matching TRBD1. V dropped 7 bases and J dropped 4; count of bases not matched to a gene: 10. CDR1 and CDR2 from the germline V gene are LNHDA and SQIVND (reference sequence). CDR3 length equals 14 residues. The CDR3 spells CASTHPDRRYEQYF. Written as DNA, the CDR3 is TGTGCCAGTACCCACCCGGACAGGAGGTACGAGCAGTACTTC.

This sequence joins TRBV7-9 and TRBJ1-4; 7 bases fit TRBD1. Germline assignment: CDR1 SEHNR and CDR2 FQNEAQ (reference sequence). With 5 bases clipped from V and 5 bases from J, the junction kept 11 bases outside the gene matches. The CDR3 sequence is 16 residues long. CDR3 sequence reads: CASSTPRDSRNEKLFF. The CDR3 coding sequence is TGTGCCAGCAGCACCCCCCGGGACAGCAGGAATGAAAAACTGTTTTTT. Complete variable domain (other parts from reference TRBV7-9 and TRBJ1-4): DTGVSQNPRHKITKRGQNVTFRCDPISEHNRLYWYRQTLGQGPEFLTYFQNEAQLEKSRLLSDRFSAERPKGSFSTLEIQRTEQGDSAMYLCASSTPRDSRNEKLFFGSGTQLSVL.

The chain joins TRBV6-5 to TRBJ1-6, with a weak D call TRBD1 (5 bases). The CDR3 extends over 14 amino acids. Germline V lookup: CDR1 MNHEY, CDR2 SVGAGI. With 8 bases removed from V and 4 bases from J, the gap between germline ends came to 12 bases. CDR3 bases: TGTGCCAGCGGGGCCCAGGGTTATAATTCACCCCTCCACTTT. This gives the protein CASGAQGYNSPLHF.

The gene calls are TRBV13 and TRBJ2-7; 11 bases line up with TRBD1. CDR1 is PRHDT and CDR2 is FYEKMQ in the germline V gene (reference sequence). Germline trimming cut 5 bases from V and 6 bases from J; bases unmatched to any gene: 6. The CDR3 is made up of 14 amino acids. CDR3 amino acids: CASSLRDRGGEQYF. CDR3 DNA: TGTGCCAGCAGCCTCCGGGACAGGGGGGGCGAGCAGTACTTC.

The CDR3 loop reads CASSQDSSGGADTQYF. CDR3 DNA: TGCGCCAGCAGCCAAGATTCCAGCGGGGGCGCAGATACGCAGTATTTT. V gene TRBV4-3 combines with J gene TRBJ2-3, with TRBD2 matching over 8 bases. J gave up 4 bases and V 0 bases, and 6 bases lay outside the gene matches. This CDR3 has 16 residues. Germline lookup yields CDR1 LGHNA and CDR2 YSLEER.

This clone has a handful of counts. The rearrangement links TRBV6-5 to TRBJ1-2; D may be TRBD1 (6 bases). Trimming left V 5 bases short and J 0 bases short, with 13 bases between. This CDR3 has 15 amino acids. Germline CDR1 reads MNHEY; CDR2 reads SVGAGI. CDR3 DNA sequence: TGTGCCAGCAGTAGGGAACACAGGGCTAACTATGGCTACACCTTC. As protein: CASSREHRANYGYTF.

The chain links TRBV5-4 to TRBJ2-7, with 8 bases aligning to TRBD1. CDR1 is SGHNT, CDR2 YYREEE, per germline (reference sequence). CDR3 size: 12 residues. The V segment lost 4 bases and the J segment 3 bases; nucleotides outside the gene matches: 0. This CDR3 reads CASSDRGYEQYF. The CDR3 coding sequence is TGTGCCAGCAGCGACAGGGGCTACGAGCAGTACTTC. Full variable domain (missing parts from reference TRBV5-4 and TRBJ2-7): ETGVTQSPTHLIKTRGQQVTLRCSSQSGHNTVSWYQQALGQGPQFIFQYYREEENGRGNFPPRFSGLQFPNYSSELNVNALELDDSALYLCASSDRGYEQYFGPGTRLTVT.